This T cell receptor beta chain emerged from a study of T cell responses to AZD1222 COVID-19 vaccine. Points from the study as a whole: Only five to seven AZD1222 recipients were seropositive at baseline. Across the whole spike, CD4 TCRs peaked at regions 160-218 and 743-854. Donors skewed white British and female; clonal diversity was possibly underestimated.

Assay: immunoSEQ multiplex PCR; the TCRdb copy retains only in-frame clones and omits some. The data show about 56,000 clones, over 70% seen once. Regarding this clone: The antigen is undetermined.

The CDR3 length is 15 residues. V lost 2 bases to trimming and J lost 1 base, with 10 bases between them. The V gene's germline CDR1 is SGHAT and CDR2 FQNNGV. The clonotype originates from an adult in good health. The chain couples TRBV11-2 to TRBJ2-3, with D uncertain. Source: peripheral blood, taken on day 0 of AZD1222 vaccination. DNA of the CDR3: TGTGCCAGCAGCTTATCCACCCAGGGCACAGATACGCAGTATTTT. Translating it yields CASSLSTQGTDTQYF. The variable domain in full, completed from reference TRBV11-2 and TRBJ2-3, reads EAGVAQSPRYKIIEKRQSVAFWCNPISGHATLYWYQQILGQGPKLLIQFQNNGVVDDSQLPKDRFSAERLKGVDSTLKIQPAKLEDSAVYLCASSLSTQGTDTQYFGPGTRLTVL.